This is a list of T cell receptor beta chains from one sample in a study of control samples from healthy donors and cancer patients. The table came from immunoSEQ multiplex PCR; TCRdb's copy has only in-frame clones and leaves some out. The data hold around 230,000 clones, with over 90% observed a single time. Source material: blood. These receptors were taken from a man in his fifties or sixties in good health. The CDR3 runs from the conserved cysteine through the conserved F or W. The D gene is left open where the match is weak. Size values are once, few and many counts, or a class for expanded clones, and some rows have none.

>-|TRBJ1-3|TRBV6-5|-
TGTGCCAGCAGGACAGACTCTGGAAACACCATATATTTT
CASRTDSGNTIYF
>-|TRBJ2-5|TRBV13|TRBD1
TGTGCCAGCAGCTTTACTCAGGGGGCCCAAGAGACCCAGTACTTC
CASSFTQGAQETQYF
>-|TRBJ2-1|TRBV5-1|-
TGCGCCAGCCTCAAGGACCCGGAATATAGGAATGAGCAGTTCTTC
CASLKDPEYRNEQFF
>-|TRBJ1-1|TRBV5-1|TRBD1
TGCGCCAGCAGCTTGATAACAGGGGGAACTGAAGCTTTCTTT
CASSLITGGTEAFF
>-|TRBJ1-6|TRBV28|-
TGTGCCAGCAGCCCCGGCGGGAGTTCACCCCTCCACTTT
CASSPGGSSPLHF
>-|TRBJ1-5|TRBV6-2/TRBV6-3|-
TGTGCCAGCAGCCCGAGGGTTGGTCAGCCCCAGCATTTT
CASSPRVGQPQHF
>once|TRBJ2-5|TRBV18|TRBD2
TGTGCCAGCTCACCACCGGGACTAGCGGGGGCTAAAGAGACCCAGTACTTC
CASSPPGLAGAKETQYF
>-|TRBJ1-1|TRBV24-1|-
TGTGCCACCAGTGATAGCGGGGGCACCAAAAAAGAAGCTTTCTTT
CATSDSGGTKKEAFF
>-|TRBJ1-5|TRBV28|-
TGTGCCAGCAGTTCCGCCGGACACGATCTGTATAGCAATCAGCCCCAGCATTTT
CASSSAGHDLYSNQPQHF
>-|TRBJ2-5|TRBV29-1|-
TGCAGCGTTCAGGGGCAAGGAGAGACCCAGTACTTC
CSVQGQGETQYF
>-|TRBJ2-5|TRBV7-6|TRBD2
TGTGCCAGCGCCCCGGGGGGGATGGAAGAGACCCAGTACTTC
CASAPGGMEETQYF
>-|TRBJ2-2|TRBV4-3|TRBD2
TGCGCCAGCAGCCAAGAGGGAGTGAGCGGGGGTATAAGCACCGGGGAGCTGTTTTTT
CASSQEGVSGGISTGELFF
>-|TRBJ2-1|TRBV12-3/TRBV12-4|-
TGTGCCAGCAGTTTCGTAGAAAATGAGCAGTTCTTC
CASSFVENEQFF
>-|TRBJ2-3|TRBV19|TRBD1
TGTGCCAGTAGCAGAAGGGACAGCAAATATTTT
CASSRRDSKYF
>few|TRBJ2-1|TRBV4-3|-
TGCGCCAGCAGCCAATACGGCCTCCATGAGCAGTTCTTC
CASSQYGLHEQFF
>-|TRBJ1-1|TRBV19|-
TGTGCCAGTAGTATGAGTAGGGTAAGGAACACTGAAGCTTTCTTT
CASSMSRVRNTEAFF
>once|TRBJ1-2|TRBV15|TRBD1
TGTGCCACCAGCAGAGAAACAGGGGGGATGAATGGCTACACCTTC
CATSRETGGMNGYTF
>-|TRBJ1-5|TRBV5-1|-
TGCGCCAGCAGCCCGGGCCCCGGGGAGCCCCAGCATTTT
CASSPGPGEPQHF
>-|TRBJ2-1|TRBV5-1|-
TGCGCCAGCAGCTTGCTTAGGGTGCAGGATGAGCAGTTCTTC
CASSLLRVQDEQFF
>-|TRBJ1-4|TRBV15|TRBD1
TGTGCCACCAGCCTGGGACAGGGTGCAACTAATGAAAAACTGTTTTTT
CATSLGQGATNEKLFF
>once|TRBJ1-5|TRBV27|-
TGTGCCAGCAGTGGACAGAATAGCAATCAGCCCCAGCATTTT
CASSGQNSNQPQHF
>-|TRBJ1-3|TRBV19|-
TGTGCCAGTAGCGGCGCGGGATCACGAAACACCATATATTTT
CASSGAGSRNTIYF
>-|TRBJ1-5|TRBV10-3|-
TGTGCCATCGGGGTAAATAGCAATCAGCCCCAGCATTTT
CAIGVNSNQPQHF
>-|TRBJ1-1|TRBV5-1|-
TGCGCCAGCAGCTTGGATGGCGTCACTGAAGCTTTCTTT
CASSLDGVTEAFF
>-|TRBJ1-5|TRBV2|-
TGTGCCAGCAGGCGCACAGGGCAAGGGAATCAGCCCCAGCATTTT
CASRRTGQGNQPQHF
>-|TRBJ2-1|TRBV7-3|-
TGTGCCAGCAGCCCATCAGGGTTCGTCAATGAGCAGTTCTTC
CASSPSGFVNEQFF
>once|TRBJ1-4|TRBV2|-
TGTGCCAGCAGTGAGCAGGGAGGTGCTAATGAAAAACTGTTTTTT
CASSEQGGANEKLFF